This record looks at one TCR beta chain sequence and its context. The repertoire was sequenced with immunoSEQ multiplex PCR; TCRdb's copy has only in-frame clones and lacks some. The sample carries more than 20,000 clones, about four fifths recorded once. The germline V and J ends were trimmed by 0 bases and 0 bases, with 10 bases remaining between them. Germline V CDR1 and CDR2: SGHNT, YYREEE (reference sequence). The CDR3 is 17 amino acids. This sample was included in a study of OX40 agonist ivuxolimab in advanced cancers. The chain combines TRBV5-4 with TRBJ2-6; unclear D gene. This sample comprised CD4+ or CD8+ T cells sorted from blood, obtained in a trial of the OX40 agonist ivuxolimab. The sequence came from an adult with an advanced solid tumor such as melanoma, head and neck, liver or kidney cancer. CDR3 in DNA: TGTGCCAGCAGCTTGGACTTATTCCGCTCTGGGGCCAACGTCCTGACTTTC. This sequence encodes CASSLDLFRSGANVLTF.